Below, 2 T cell receptor beta chains from the same sample are listed, as sequenced in a study of blood T cell repertoires in COVID-19. TCRdb's copy holds only in-frame clones and misses some; the assay was immunoSEQ multiplex PCR. The sample lists about 64,000 clones; 65% to 90% were seen once. Sample: peripheral blood. These receptors came from a woman aged 55-70 years with acute or convalescent COVID-19.

This clone has more than one count but fewer than ten. V gene TRBV5-6 combines with J gene TRBJ1-1; D unresolved. CDR3 size: 14 residues. The germline V gene encodes CDR1 SGHDT and CDR2 YYEEEE. V was pared by 1 base and J by 1 base, with 8 bases between. The CDR3 reads CASSLPTGNTEAFF. DNA of the CDR3: TGTGCCAGCAGCTTGCCGACTGGGAACACTGAAGCTTTCTTT.

This chain uses TRBV5-1 with TRBJ1-5; no reliable D call. The CDR3 has 13 residues. With 5 bases removed from V and 0 bases from J, the gap between germline ends came to 6 bases. Germline values: CDR1 SGHRS, CDR2 YFSETQ. The CDR3 loop is CASRRDSNQPQHF. The CDR3 bases are TGCGCCAGCAGGAGGGATAGCAATCAGCCCCAGCATTTT.